These 9 T cell receptor beta chains were sequenced from one sample in a study of CD8 T cell repertoires and HIV-1 epitope variants (dated by TCRdb to the early 2020s). Preparation of the library involved the immunoSEQ multiplex PCR assay. As stored in TCRdb, this immuneACCESS dataset retains in-frame rearrangements with V and J assigned. A fraction of the clones does not appear; measured against another copy, unresolved V genes explain less than half of the discrepancy, and the remainder lacks a known reason. For this sample the table gives more than 85,000 clones, of which roughly 77% were detected only once. The ten largest account for under 30% of the sample. What was sequenced was uncultured baseline CD8+ T cells from peripheral blood mononuclear cells (PBMCs). Source of these receptors: a male donor with HIV.

The chain uses TRBV6-5 and TRBJ2-5, with 7 bases that match TRBD2. Per germline, CDR1 MNHEY and CDR2 SVGAGI. The length of the CDR3 is 13 residues. J lost 5 bases, V lost 4 bases, and 4 bases had no gene match. CDR3 in amino acids: CASSWEGVETQYF. CDR3 nucleotide sequence: TGTGCCAGCAGTTGGGAGGGCGTGGAGACCCAGTACTTC.

This chain connects TRBV18 to TRBJ2-7, with TRBD2 matching over 9 bases. The CDR3 totals 19 residues. The J segment lost 0 bases and the V segment lost 3 bases, leaving 15 bases of the junction unmatched. From germline, CDR1 is KGHSH and CDR2 LQKENI. For the CDR3, the DNA is TGTGCCAGCTCACCGGGTCCCCGATGGCTAGCGGGGTCCTCCTACGAGCAGTACTTC. It is translated as CASSPGPRWLAGSSYEQYF.

J is TRBJ1-2 and V is TRBV21-1; the tabulated D call, TRBD1, remains unverified against the DNA. TRBV21-1 is a documented pseudogene. This CDR3 comprises 15 residues. CDR3 sequence (DNA): TGTGCCAGCAGCGCAGGGGACCGATATCCGAAGCTAAGCACCTTC. Residues: CASSAGDRYPKLSTF.

V and J are TRBV5-4 and TRBJ2-1, with 14 bases identical to TRBD2. Germline assignment: CDR1 SGHNT and CDR2 YYREEE (reference sequence). The CDR3 contains 16 residues. V shed 4 bases and J 3 bases; nucleotides not matched to a gene: 3. The CDR3, as DNA: TGTGCCAGCAGCGGGACTAGCGGGGGTAACTACAATGAGCAGTTCTTC. Its protein is CASSGTSGGNYNEQFF.

This clone was observed once. The chain uses TRBV7-3 and TRBJ1-6; D is perhaps TRBD1 (5 bases). Germline values: CDR1 SGHTA, CDR2 FQGTGA. The CDR3 spans 14 residues. Deletions cut 2 bases from V and 6 bases from J, with 8 bases between. The CDR3 here is CASSLQGGNSPLHF. The DNA for the CDR3 is TGTGCCAGCAGCTTACAGGGAGGTAATTCACCCCTCCACTTT.

The V gene is TRBV5-6, the J gene TRBJ2-7; the D gene is possibly TRBD1 (5 bases). Trimming stripped 4 bases from V and 1 base from J, with 9 bases between. Looked up from germline, CDR1 is SGHDT and CDR2 is YYEEEE. The CDR3 sequence is 13 residues long. In nucleotides, the CDR3 is TGTGCCAGCAGCGGGGCTCGATCCTACGAGCAGTACTTC. Encoded protein: CASSGARSYEQYF.

CDR3 residues: CASSHLTGDNYGYTF. DNA for the CDR3: TGTGCCAGCAGCCACCTGACAGGCGACAACTATGGCTACACCTTC. The chain is built from TRBV14 and TRBJ1-2; a possible D gene is TRBD1 (6 bases). This CDR3 has 15 amino acids. Trimming cost V 3 bases and J 2 bases, with 13 bases left between them. In germline, CDR1 is SGHDN, CDR2 FVKESK.

CDR3 nucleotide sequence: TGTGCCAGCAGCTTAGCGGGGGGCCGTCGCAATGAGCAGTTCTTC. Translated, it gives CASSLAGGRRNEQFF. The chain has TRBV7-2 and TRBJ2-1; tentatively, D is TRBD1 or TRBD2 (6 bases each). The germline V gene encodes CDR1 SGHTA and CDR2 FQGNSA. V lost 0 bases, J lost 6 bases, and 12 bases lay in between. The CDR3 spans 15 residues. Based on the CDR3 plus reference TRBV7-2 and TRBJ2-1, the full variable domain is GAGVSQSPSNKVTEKGKDVELRCDPISGHTALYWYRQSLGQGLEFLIYFQGNSAPDKSGLPSDRFSAERTGGSVSTLTIQRTQQEDSAVYLCASSLAGGRRNEQFFGPGTRLTVL.

The J gene is TRBJ2-7, the V gene TRBV6-5; 8 bases agree with TRBD1. Germline CDR1 MNHEY, CDR2 SVGAGI. The CDR3 consists of 13 residues. Trimming cost V 6 bases and J 7 bases; bases outside gene matches: 8. The CDR3 loop is CASSLDRVNEQYF. The DNA of the CDR3 is TGTGCCAGCAGCCTGGACAGGGTAAATGAGCAGTACTTC.